This TCR beta chain was captured in a study of T-cell memory formation after mild COVID-19. Between the trimmed V and J ends, which lost 5 bases and 2 bases, there was a span of 8 bases. Germline-derived CDR1 and CDR2 are SGHRS and YFSETQ. The CDR3 has 13 amino acids. TCRdb reanalysed the 5' RACE reads using MiXCR and keeps one entry per CDR3 protein. Among 250,000 to 350,000 distinct CDR3 sequences, around a sixth were seen once, and the ten largest hold about a fifth. This clonotype was detected a few times. Sequences were obtained from PBMCs or a T cell subset sorted from them (not recorded which). The rearrangement joins TRBV5-1 to TRBJ1-3; D gene unclear. The origin of this receptor is a young man who had mild COVID-19 (a few samples of this study predate the infection). Cell type and time point are not known. The CDR3 nucleotides are TGCGCCAGCAGTGGATCCACTGGAAACACCATATATTTT. Its translation: CASSGSTGNTIYF.